The rows below give T cell receptor beta chains drawn from one sample of a study of graft-versus-host responses after intestinal transplantation. The data were produced by immunoSEQ multiplex PCR, yet TCRdb's version contains in-frame clones alone and is incomplete. The data contain roughly 56,000 clones, about 93% of them singletons. The specimen comprised PBMCs, sampled almost 120 days after intestinal transplantation. The receptors here all came from a human patient who received an intestinal transplant, so some T cells may come from the graft donor. Both conserved end residues are part of each CDR3. A D gene is named only where the DNA matches it firmly. Size tells how often a clone was seen (once, few, many) or the class of an expanded clone, and some rows leave it out.

clone size	D gene	J gene	V gene	CDR3 DNA	CDR3 protein
NA	NA	TRBJ1-2	TRBV27	TGTGCCAGCAGTTTTGCAGGGAGAAGGTATGGCTACACCTTC	CASSFAGRRYGYTF
once	NA	TRBJ2-1	TRBV9	TGTGCCAGCAGCGTAGACCTTTACAATGAGCAGTTCTTC	CASSVDLYNEQFF
NA	NA	TRBJ2-7	TRBV6-5	TGTGCCAGCAGACTTCCCGGGAGTTACGAGCAGTACTTC	CASRLPGSYEQYF
NA	NA	TRBJ2-2	TRBV5-3	TGTGCCAGAAGCGAACATTACAGGGAGTCCAGGGAGCTGTTTTTT	CARSEHYRESRELFF
NA	TRBD2	TRBJ2-7	TRBV7-3	TGTGCCAGCAGCTTTCTAGCGGGAGGCCCCTACGAGCAGTACTTC	CASSFLAGGPYEQYF
once	NA	TRBJ2-7	TRBV28	TGTGCCAGCAGTTTTTTCGGAGGCCTCAACGAGCAGTACTTC	CASSFFGGLNEQYF
NA	NA	TRBJ2-3	TRBV7-9	TGTGCCAGCAGCGGACTTTACACAGATACGCAGTATTTT	CASSGLYTDTQYF
NA	TRBD1	TRBJ2-1	TRBV10-3	TGTGCCATCAGTGAGTCGGGACAGGGGAGGGATGAGCAGTTCTTC	CAISESGQGRDEQFF
once	TRBD2	TRBJ2-5	TRBV5-1	TGCGCCAGCAGCTTGGCCAATAGCGGGAGGTGGGGGACCCAGTACTTC	CASSLANSGRWGTQYF
NA	NA	TRBJ2-7	TRBV5-1	TGCGCCAGCAGCTTGGAGTACGAGCAGTACTTC	CASSLEYEQYF
NA	NA	TRBJ2-7	TRBV11-2	TGTGCCAGCAGCTTAGGGGAGCGGGTCTACGAGCAGTACTTC	CASSLGERVYEQYF